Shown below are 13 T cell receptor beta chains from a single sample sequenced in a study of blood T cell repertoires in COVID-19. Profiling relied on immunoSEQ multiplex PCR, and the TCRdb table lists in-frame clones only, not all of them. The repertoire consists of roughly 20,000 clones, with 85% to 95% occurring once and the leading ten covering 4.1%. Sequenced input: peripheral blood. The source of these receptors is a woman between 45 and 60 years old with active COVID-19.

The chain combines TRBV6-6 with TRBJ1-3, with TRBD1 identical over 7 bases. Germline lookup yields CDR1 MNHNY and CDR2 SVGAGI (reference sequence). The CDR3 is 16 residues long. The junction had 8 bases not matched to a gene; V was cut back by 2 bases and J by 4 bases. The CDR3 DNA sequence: TGTGCCAGCAGTTACCCTCGACAGGGCGACGGAAACACCATATATTTT. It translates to CASSYPRQGDGNTIYF.

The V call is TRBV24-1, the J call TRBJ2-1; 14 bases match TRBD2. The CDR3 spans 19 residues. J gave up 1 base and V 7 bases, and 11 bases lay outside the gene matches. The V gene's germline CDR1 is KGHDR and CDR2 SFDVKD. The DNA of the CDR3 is TGTGCCACCAGCCCGACTAGCGGGAGGGCCATAAGGTCCTACAATGAGCAGTTCTTC. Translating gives CATSPTSGRAIRSYNEQFF.

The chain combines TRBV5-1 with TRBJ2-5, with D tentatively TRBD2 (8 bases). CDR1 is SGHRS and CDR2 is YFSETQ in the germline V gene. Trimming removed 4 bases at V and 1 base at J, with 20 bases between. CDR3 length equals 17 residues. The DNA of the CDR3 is TGCGCCAGCAGCCCAGGGGACAGTACTAGCGGCCAAGAGACCCAGTACTTC. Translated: CASSPGDSTSGQETQYF.

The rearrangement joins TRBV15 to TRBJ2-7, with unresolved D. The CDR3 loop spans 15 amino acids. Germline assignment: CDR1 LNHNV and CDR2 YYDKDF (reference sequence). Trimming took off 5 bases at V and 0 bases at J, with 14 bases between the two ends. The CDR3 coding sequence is TGTGCCACCAGCTCGGAACTGGAGATCTCCTACGAGCAGTACTTC. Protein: CATSSELEISYEQYF.

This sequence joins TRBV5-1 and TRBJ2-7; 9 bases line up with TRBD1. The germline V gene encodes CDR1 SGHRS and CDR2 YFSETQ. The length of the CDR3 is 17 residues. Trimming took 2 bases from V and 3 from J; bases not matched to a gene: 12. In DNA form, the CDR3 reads TGCGCCAGCAGCTTCCCTACAGGGGGCCAATACCACTACGAGCAGTACTTC. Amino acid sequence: CASSFPTGGQYHYEQYF.

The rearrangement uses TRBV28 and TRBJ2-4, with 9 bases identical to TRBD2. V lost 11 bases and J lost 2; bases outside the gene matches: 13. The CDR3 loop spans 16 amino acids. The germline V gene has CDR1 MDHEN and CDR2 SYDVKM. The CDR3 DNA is TGTGCCGGGTCCTCCGGGACTAGCAAGTCCAAAAACATTCAGTACTTC. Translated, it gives CAGSSGTSKSKNIQYF.

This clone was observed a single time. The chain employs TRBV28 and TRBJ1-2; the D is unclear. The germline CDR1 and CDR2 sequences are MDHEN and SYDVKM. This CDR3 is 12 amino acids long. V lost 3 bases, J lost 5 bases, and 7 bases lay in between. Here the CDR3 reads CASSLADYGYTF. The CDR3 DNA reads TGTGCCAGCAGTTTGGCCGATTATGGCTACACCTTC.

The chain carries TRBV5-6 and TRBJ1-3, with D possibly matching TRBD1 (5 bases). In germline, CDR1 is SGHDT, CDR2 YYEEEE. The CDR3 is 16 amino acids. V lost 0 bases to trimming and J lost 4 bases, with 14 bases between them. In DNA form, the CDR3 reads TGTGCCAGCAGCTTGGGGAGCCTTACAGGAGGAAACACCATATATTTT. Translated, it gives CASSLGSLTGGNTIYF.

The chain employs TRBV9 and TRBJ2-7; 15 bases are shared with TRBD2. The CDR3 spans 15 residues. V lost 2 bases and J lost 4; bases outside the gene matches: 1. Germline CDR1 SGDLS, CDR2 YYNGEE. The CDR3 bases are TGTGCCAGCAGCGTGGGGACTAGCGGGAGGTACGAGCAGTACTTC. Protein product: CASSVGTSGRYEQYF.

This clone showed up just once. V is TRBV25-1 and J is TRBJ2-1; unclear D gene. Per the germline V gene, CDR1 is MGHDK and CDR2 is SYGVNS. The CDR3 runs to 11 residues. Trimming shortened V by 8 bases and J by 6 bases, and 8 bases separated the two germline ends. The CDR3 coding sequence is TGTGCCAGCGACTCTCTCAATGAGCAGTTCTTC. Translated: CASDSLNEQFF. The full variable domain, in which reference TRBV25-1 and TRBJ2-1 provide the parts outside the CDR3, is EADIYQTPRYLVIGTGKKITLECSQTMGHDKMYWYQQDPGMELHLIHYSYGVNSTEKGDLSSESTVSRIRTEHFPLTLESARPSHTSQYLCASDSLNEQFFGPGTRLTVL.

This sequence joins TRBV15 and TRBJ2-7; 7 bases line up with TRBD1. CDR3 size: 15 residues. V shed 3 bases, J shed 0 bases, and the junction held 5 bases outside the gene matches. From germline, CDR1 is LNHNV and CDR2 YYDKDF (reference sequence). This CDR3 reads CATSRNRGSSYEQYF. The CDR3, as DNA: TGTGCCACCAGCAGGAACAGGGGATCCTCCTACGAGCAGTACTTC.

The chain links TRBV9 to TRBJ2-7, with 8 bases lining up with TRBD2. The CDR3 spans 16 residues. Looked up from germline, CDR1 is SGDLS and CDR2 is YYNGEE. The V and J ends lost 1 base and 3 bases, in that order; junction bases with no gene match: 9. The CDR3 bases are TGTGCCAGCAGCGTAACCCCAGCGGGGGAGGTCTACGAGCAGTACTTC. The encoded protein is CASSVTPAGEVYEQYF.

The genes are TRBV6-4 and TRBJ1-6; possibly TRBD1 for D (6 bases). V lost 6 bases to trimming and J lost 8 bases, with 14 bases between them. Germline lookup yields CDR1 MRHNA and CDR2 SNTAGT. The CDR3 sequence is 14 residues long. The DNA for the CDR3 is TGTGCCAGCAGCGAAACAGGGATGGATTCACCCCTCCACTTT. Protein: CASSETGMDSPLHF.